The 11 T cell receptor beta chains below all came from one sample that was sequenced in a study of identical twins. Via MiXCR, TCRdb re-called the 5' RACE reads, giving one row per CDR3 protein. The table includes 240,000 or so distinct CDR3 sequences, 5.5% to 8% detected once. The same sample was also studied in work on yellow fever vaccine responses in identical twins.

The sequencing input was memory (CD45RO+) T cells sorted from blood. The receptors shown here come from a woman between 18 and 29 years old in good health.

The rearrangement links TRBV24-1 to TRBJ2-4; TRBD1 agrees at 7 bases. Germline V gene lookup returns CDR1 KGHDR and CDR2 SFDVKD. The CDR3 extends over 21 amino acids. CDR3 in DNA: TGTGGGACCAGTGATTTAACCGACAGGGTGAAGGGGTCCTTAGCCAAAAACATTCAGTACTTC. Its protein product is CGTSDLTDRVKGSLAKNIQYF.

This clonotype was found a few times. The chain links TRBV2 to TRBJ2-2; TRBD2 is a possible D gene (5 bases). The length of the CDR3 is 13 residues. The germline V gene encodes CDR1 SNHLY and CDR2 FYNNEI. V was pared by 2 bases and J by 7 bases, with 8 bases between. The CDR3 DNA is TGTGCCAGCAGTGAACTAGCTGTCGGGGAGCTGTTTTTT. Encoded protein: CASSELAVGELFF.

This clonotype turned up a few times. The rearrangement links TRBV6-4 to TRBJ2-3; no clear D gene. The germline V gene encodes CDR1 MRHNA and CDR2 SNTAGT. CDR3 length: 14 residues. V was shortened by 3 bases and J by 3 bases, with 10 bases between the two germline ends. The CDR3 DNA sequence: TGTGCCAGCAGTGAAGGACCGTCTACAGATACGCAGTATTTT. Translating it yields CASSEGPSTDTQYF.

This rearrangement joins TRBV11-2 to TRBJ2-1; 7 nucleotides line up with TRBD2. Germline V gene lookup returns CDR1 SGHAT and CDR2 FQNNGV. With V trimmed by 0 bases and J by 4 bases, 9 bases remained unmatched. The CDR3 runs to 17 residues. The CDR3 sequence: CASSLDASGGGYNEQFF. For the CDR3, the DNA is TGTGCCAGCAGCTTAGATGCTAGCGGTGGGGGATACAATGAGCAGTTCTTC.

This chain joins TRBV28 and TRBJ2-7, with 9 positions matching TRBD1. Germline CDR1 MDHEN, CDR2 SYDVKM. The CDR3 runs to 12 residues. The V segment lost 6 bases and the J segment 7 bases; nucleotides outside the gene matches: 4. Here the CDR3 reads CASRQGAGEQYV. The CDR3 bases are TGTGCCAGCAGACAGGGGGCGGGTGAGCAGTACGTC.

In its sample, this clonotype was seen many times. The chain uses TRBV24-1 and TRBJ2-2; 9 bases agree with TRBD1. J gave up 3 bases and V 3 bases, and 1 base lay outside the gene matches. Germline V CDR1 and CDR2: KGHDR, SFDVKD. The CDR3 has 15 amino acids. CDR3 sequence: CATSDRTGDTGELFF. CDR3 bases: TGTGCCACCAGTGATCGGACAGGGGACACCGGGGAGCTGTTTTTT.

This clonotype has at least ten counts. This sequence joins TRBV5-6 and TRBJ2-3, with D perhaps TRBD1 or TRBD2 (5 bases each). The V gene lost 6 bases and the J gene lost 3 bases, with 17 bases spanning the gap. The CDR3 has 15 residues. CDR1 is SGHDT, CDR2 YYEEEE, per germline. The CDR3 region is CASTSPWDRTDTQYF. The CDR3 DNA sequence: TGTGCCAGCACCTCCCCCTGGGACCGTACAGATACGCAGTATTTT. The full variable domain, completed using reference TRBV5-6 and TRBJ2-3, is DAGVTQSPTHLIKTRGQQVTLRCSPKSGHDTVSWYQQALGQGPQFIFQYYEEEERQRGNFPDRFSGHQFPNYSSELNVNALLLGDSALYLCASTSPWDRTDTQYFGPGTRLTVL.

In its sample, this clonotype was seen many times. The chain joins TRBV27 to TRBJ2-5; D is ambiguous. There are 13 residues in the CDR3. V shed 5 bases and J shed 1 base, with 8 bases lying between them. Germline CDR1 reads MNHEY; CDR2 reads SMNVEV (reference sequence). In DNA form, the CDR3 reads TGTGCCAGCAGTCCGTGGCCCCAAGAGACCCAGTACTTC. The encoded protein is CASSPWPQETQYF.

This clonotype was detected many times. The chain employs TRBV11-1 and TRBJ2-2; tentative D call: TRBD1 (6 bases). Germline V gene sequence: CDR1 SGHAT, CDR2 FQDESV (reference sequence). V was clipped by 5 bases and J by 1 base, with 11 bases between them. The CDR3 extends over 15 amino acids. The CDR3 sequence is CASSAGTMNTGELFF. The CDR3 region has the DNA TGTGCCAGCAGCGCCGGGACAATGAACACCGGGGAGCTGTTTTTT.

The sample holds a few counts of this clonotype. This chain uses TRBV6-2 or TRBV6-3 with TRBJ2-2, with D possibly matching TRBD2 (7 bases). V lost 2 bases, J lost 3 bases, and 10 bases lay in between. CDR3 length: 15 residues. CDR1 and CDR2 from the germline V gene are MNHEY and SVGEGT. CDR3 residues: CASSYGGGHTGELFF. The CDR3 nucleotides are TGTGCCAGCAGTTACGGGGGGGGGCACACCGGGGAGCTGTTTTTT.

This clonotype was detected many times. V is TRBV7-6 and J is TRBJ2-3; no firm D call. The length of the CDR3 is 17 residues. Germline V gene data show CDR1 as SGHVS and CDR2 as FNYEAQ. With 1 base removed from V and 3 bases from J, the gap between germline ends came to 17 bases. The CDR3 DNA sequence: TGTGCCAGCAGCTTAGATAGGGCAGAGACTGGGACAGATACGCAGTATTTT. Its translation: CASSLDRAETGTDTQYF.